This T cell receptor beta chain comes out of a study of beta chain features in type 1 diabetes. Regarding this clone: Its cognate antigen is unknown.

Reverse transcribing all isolated RNA meant expressed TCRB transcripts were sequenced. TCRdb keeps only in-frame clones here, not all; method: immunoSEQ multiplex PCR. The table records approximately 170,000 clones, about 7.8% of them present only once. Study-level points and caveats: TCRB CDR3 length was moderately but significantly reduced in all four CD4+ subsets of Type 1 diabetes patients. VDJ junctions from type 1 diabetes patients carried fewer insertions and larger deletions. A potential PCR bias toward shorter templates would be equal in patient and control samples. Sequencing of cDNA might inflate the share of cells that strongly express TCR. Patients' naive, central memory and regulatory TCRB repertoires appeared more alike than those of healthy donors.

Sample: central memory CD4+ T cells from blood. This TCR was sampled from a woman in her thirties or forties with type 1 diabetes.

Here the CDR3 reads CASMTGYNSPLHF. CDR3 bases: TGTGCCAGCATGACCGGGTATAATTCACCCCTCCACTTT. The chain combines TRBV27 with TRBJ1-6; D unresolved. CDR1 and CDR2 (germline): MNHEY, SMNVEV (reference sequence). Trimming shortened V by 7 bases and J by 4 bases, and 8 bases separated the two germline ends. The CDR3 totals 13 residues.